These 21 T cell receptor beta chains were all obtained from the same sample, sequenced in a study of cytomegalovirus exposure and HLA in healthy donors. PCR amplification relied on 60 Vbeta primers (plus 13 Jbeta primers). Assay: immunoSEQ multiplex PCR; the TCRdb copy retains only in-frame clones and omits some. The table has approximately 100,000 clones, around 10% seen once; the top ten hold about 5%. Sequences were obtained from PBMCs. These receptors originate from a man aged 50 to 60 in good health and CMV-seropositive.

The chain links TRBV4-3 to TRBJ2-7, with D possibly TRBD2 on 5 matching bases. Germline CDR1 reads LGHNA; CDR2 reads YSLEER. The CDR3 has 15 amino acids. V lost 0 bases and J 4 bases, leaving 13 bases between the germline ends. The CDR3 loop reads CASSQDDLSEYEQYF. In nucleotides, the CDR3 is TGCGCCAGCAGCCAAGATGATCTTAGCGAATACGAGCAGTACTTC.

The chain recombines TRBV25-1 with TRBJ2-1; 7 bases agree with TRBD2. Trimming removed 5 bases from V and 6 bases from J; junction bases left unmatched: 4. CDR3 size: 13 residues. From germline, CDR1 is MGHDK and CDR2 SYGVNS. CDR3: CASSMGGSNEQFF. Here the CDR3 DNA reads TGTGCCAGCAGTATGGGCGGGAGCAATGAGCAGTTCTTC.

The chain carries TRBV4-1 and TRBJ1-2; D not resolved. V was pared by 3 bases and J by 7 bases, with 15 bases between. The CDR3 extends over 14 amino acids. CDR1 is MGHRA, CDR2 YSYEKL, per germline. CDR3 nucleotide sequence: TGCGCCAGCAGCCAGGAACCCGGTGCGGGTGGCTACACCTTC. Translating it yields CASSQEPGAGGYTF.

This chain links TRBV2 with TRBJ1-5; D is perhaps TRBD1 (6 bases). From germline, CDR1 is SNHLY and CDR2 FYNNEI. V was pared by 7 bases and J by 0 bases, with 13 bases between. CDR3 length: 15 residues. CDR3 DNA: TGTGCCAGCAAGTTGGACAGTTATAGCAATCAGCCCCAGCATTTT. Translation gives CASKLDSYSNQPQHF. Using reference TRBV2 and TRBJ1-5 for the parts outside the CDR3, the full variable domain is EPEVTQTPSHQVTQMGQEVILRCVPISNHLYFYWYRQILGQKVEFLVSFYNNEISEKSEIFDDQFSVERPDGSNFTLKIRSTKLEDSAMYFCASKLDSYSNQPQHFGDGTRLSIL.

Only a few counts were recorded for this clone. A read error may account for a junction end that differs from germline. The V and J genes are TRBV19 and TRBJ2-1; D is ambiguous. Germline-derived CDR1 and CDR2 are LNHDA and SQIVND (reference sequence). The length of the CDR3 is 10 residues. CDR3 sequence (DNA): TGTGCCAGTAGCGACCGGGTCCAAGTCTTC. Its translation is CASSDRVQVF.

The CDR3 loop is CASSFPSDSTDTQYF. CDR3 nucleotide sequence: TGTGCCAGCAGTTTCCCTAGCGACAGCACAGATACGCAGTATTTT. V usage is TRBV28 and J usage is TRBJ2-3, with D perhaps matching TRBD2 (6 bases). Trimming cost V 3 bases and J 0 bases, with 10 bases left between them. The CDR3 has 15 amino acids. Per germline, CDR1 MDHEN and CDR2 SYDVKM.

Notes on this clone: Other DNA sequences from this sample encode an identical CDR3 as well. The CDR3 sequence: CASSLELYEQYF. In DNA form, the CDR3 reads TGTGCCAGCAGCTTAGAACTATACGAGCAGTACTTC. The rearrangement uses TRBV7-9 and TRBJ2-7, with D unclear. The germline V gene encodes CDR1 SEHNR and CDR2 FQNEAQ (reference sequence). The V gene lost 1 base and the J gene lost 4 bases, with 5 bases spanning the gap. The CDR3 spans 12 residues.

V usage is TRBV7-2 and J usage is TRBJ2-7, with 9 bases matching TRBD1. This CDR3 region has 12 residues. CDR1 SGHTA and CDR2 FQGNSA come from the germline V gene. Germline trimming cut 10 bases from V and 7 bases from J; bases unmatched to any gene: 8. The CDR3 reads CATRTGAGEQYF. The CDR3, as DNA: TGTGCCACCAGGACAGGGGCGGGGGAGCAGTACTTC.

This clone has only a few counts. The gene calls are TRBV7-8 and TRBJ2-3; 11 bases fit TRBD1. The CDR3 loop spans 16 amino acids. Germline values: CDR1 SGHVS, CDR2 FQNEAQ. Trimming at V came to 3 bases and at J to 1 base, leaving 3 bases not matched to a gene. The DNA for the CDR3 is TGTGCCAGCAGCTTCGGGACAGGGGGAGGCACAGATACGCAGTATTTT. It encodes CASSFGTGGGTDTQYF.

This sequence joins TRBV6-1 and TRBJ2-1; TRBD2 matches at 15 bases. The CDR3 runs 15 residues. CDR1 is MNHNS and CDR2 is SASEGT in the germline V gene. The J segment lost 12 bases and the V segment lost 3 bases, leaving 6 bases of the junction unmatched. The CDR3 sequence is CASSEVGLAGGRQFF. Written as DNA, the CDR3 is TGTGCCAGCAGTGAGGTGGGACTAGCGGGAGGTAGGCAGTTCTTC.

This clone was seen a few times. The rearrangement uses TRBV29-1 and TRBJ1-1, with 7 bases identical to TRBD1. Per germline, CDR1 SQVTM and CDR2 ANQGSEA. The junction had 4 bases not matched to a gene; V was cut back by 4 bases and J by 2 bases. The CDR3 length is 13 residues. Here the CDR3 DNA reads TGCAGCGTTGTGGACAGGTCAAACACTGAAGCTTTCTTT. It is translated as CSVVDRSNTEAFF.

This clone was counted many times. This chain links TRBV6-1 with TRBJ2-1; 9 positions match TRBD2. J was trimmed by 10 bases and V by 1 base; bases with no gene match: 8. CDR3 length: 15 residues. Germline V gene sequence: CDR1 MNHNS, CDR2 SASEGT. The CDR3 DNA sequence: TGTGCCAGCAGTGAAGAGGGCGGGAGGGGACGGGAGCAGTTCTTC. Residues: CASSEEGGRGREQFF.

This clone showed up just a few times. The rearrangement uses TRBV19 and TRBJ2-3; 8 nucleotides match TRBD1. V dropped 5 bases and J dropped 6; count of bases not matched to a gene: 13. The CDR3 totals 16 residues. Germline assignment: CDR1 LNHDA and CDR2 SQIVND (reference sequence). The CDR3 nucleotides are TGTGCCAGTAGTGCCCGGACAGGGCGGGGAAGGGATACGCAGTATTTT. Translation gives CASSARTGRGRDTQYF.

V usage is TRBV7-9 and J usage is TRBJ2-7; 9 bases align to TRBD1. CDR1 and CDR2 (germline): SEHNR, FQNEAQ (reference sequence). V was pared by 0 bases and J by 6 bases, with 0 bases of the junction left unmatched. CDR3 length equals 13 residues. CDR3 loop: CASSLAGQGEQYF. The CDR3 nucleotides read TGTGCCAGCAGCTTAGCGGGACAGGGCGAGCAGTACTTC.

This clone was seen a handful of times. The chain uses TRBV19 and TRBJ1-1; TRBD1 is a possible D gene (6 bases). The CDR3 has 16 amino acids. The V gene's germline CDR1 is LNHDA and CDR2 SQIVND (reference sequence). The V and J ends lost 7 bases and 0 bases respectively, with 18 bases between them. This CDR3 reads CASKGQGTVLNTEAFF. The CDR3 coding sequence is TGTGCCAGTAAAGGGCAGGGGACGGTTTTGAACACTGAAGCTTTCTTT. Looking up the rest from reference TRBV19 and TRBJ1-1 gives the full variable domain: DGGITQSPKYLFRKEGQNVTLSCEQNLNHDAMYWYRQDPGQGLRLIYYSQIVNDFQKGDIAEGYSVSREKKESFPLTVTSAQKNPTAFYLCASKGQGTVLNTEAFFGQGTRLTVV.

V is TRBV27 and J is TRBJ2-7; TRBD2 is a possible D gene (6 bases). The CDR3 is 16 residues long. CDR1 and CDR2 (germline): MNHEY, SMNVEV (reference sequence). V lost 1 base to trimming and J lost 7 bases, with 20 bases between them. The CDR3 loop reads CASSLYPPSFGGEQYF. In DNA, the CDR3 is TGTGCCAGCAGTTTATACCCACCTTCCTTTGGGGGGGAGCAGTACTTC.

The table lists this clone with a few counts. The chain uses TRBV28 and TRBJ1-5; D is possibly TRBD1 (6 bases). CDR3 length: 15 residues. Germline CDR1 reads MDHEN; CDR2 reads SYDVKM. The V end was cut by 1 base, the J end by 1 base, with 8 bases between. The CDR3: CASSLYRVSNQPQHF. The CDR3 nucleotides are TGTGCCAGCAGTTTATACAGGGTCAGCAATCAGCCCCAGCATTTT.

This clone was seen a few times. The gene calls are TRBV4-2 and TRBJ1-3; 9 nucleotides line up with TRBD1. The CDR3 is 16 amino acids. Germline CDR1 LGHNA, CDR2 YNFKEQ. The J segment lost 10 bases and the V segment lost 0 bases, leaving 10 bases of the junction unmatched. The DNA for the CDR3 is TGTGCCAGCAGCCAAGACAGGACAGGGGACGTCGAGACCATATATTTT. Its protein is CASSQDRTGDVETIYF.

The rearrangement uses TRBV7-9 and TRBJ2-3, with 9 bases matching TRBD1. The CDR3 runs 16 residues. Germline CDR1 and CDR2: SEHNR and FQNEAQ (reference sequence). J gave up 3 bases and V 2 bases, and 6 bases lay outside the gene matches. CDR3: CASSLHGTGRTDTQYF. CDR3 in DNA: TGTGCCAGCAGCTTACACGGGACAGGGCGTACAGATACGCAGTATTTT.

The genes are TRBV11-2 and TRBJ2-5, with a tentative D call TRBD1 (5 bases). The germline gives CDR1 SGHAT, CDR2 FQNNGV. The CDR3 totals 14 residues. V was trimmed by 5 bases and J by 1 base, leaving 11 bases between them. CDR3 DNA sequence: TGTGCCAGCAGCCAGGGATGGGGCCAAGAGACCCAGTACTTC. Translated, it gives CASSQGWGQETQYF.

This clone showed up just a few times. The chain links TRBV5-1 to TRBJ1-6; no clear D. There are 17 residues in the CDR3. Germline CDR1 and CDR2: SGHRS and YFSETQ. Trimming took off 0 bases at V and 0 bases at J, with 10 bases between the two ends. The CDR3 here is CASSLAGGSSYNSPLHF. In DNA, the CDR3 is TGCGCCAGCAGCTTGGCCGGTGGGAGCTCCTATAATTCACCCCTCCACTTT.